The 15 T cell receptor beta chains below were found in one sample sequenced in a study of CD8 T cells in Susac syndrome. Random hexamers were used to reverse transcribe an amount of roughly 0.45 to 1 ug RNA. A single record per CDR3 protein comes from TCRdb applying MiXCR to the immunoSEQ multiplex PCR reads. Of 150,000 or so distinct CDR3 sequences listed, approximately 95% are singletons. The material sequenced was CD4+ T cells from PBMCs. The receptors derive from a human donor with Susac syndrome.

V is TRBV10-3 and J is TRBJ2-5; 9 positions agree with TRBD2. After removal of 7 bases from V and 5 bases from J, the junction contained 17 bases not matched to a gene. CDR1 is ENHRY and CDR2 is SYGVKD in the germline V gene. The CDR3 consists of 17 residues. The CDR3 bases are TGTGCCATCAAGCCCCAGGGAAATAGCGGGGGCCCCGAGACCCAGTACTTC. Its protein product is CAIKPQGNSGGPETQYF.

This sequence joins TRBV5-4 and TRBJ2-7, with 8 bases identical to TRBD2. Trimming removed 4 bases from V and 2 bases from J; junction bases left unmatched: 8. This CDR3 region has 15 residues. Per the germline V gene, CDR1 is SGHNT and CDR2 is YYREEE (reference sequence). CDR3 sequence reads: CASSLGTRVPYEQYF. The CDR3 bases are TGTGCCAGCAGCCTCGGGACTAGGGTCCCCTACGAGCAGTACTTC.

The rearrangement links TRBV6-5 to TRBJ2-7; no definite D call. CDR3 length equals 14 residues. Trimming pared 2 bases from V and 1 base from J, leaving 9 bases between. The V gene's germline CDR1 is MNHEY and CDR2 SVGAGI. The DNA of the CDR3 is TGTGCCAGCAGTTACGTCCGGGCTTCCTACGAGCAGTACTTC. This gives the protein CASSYVRASYEQYF.

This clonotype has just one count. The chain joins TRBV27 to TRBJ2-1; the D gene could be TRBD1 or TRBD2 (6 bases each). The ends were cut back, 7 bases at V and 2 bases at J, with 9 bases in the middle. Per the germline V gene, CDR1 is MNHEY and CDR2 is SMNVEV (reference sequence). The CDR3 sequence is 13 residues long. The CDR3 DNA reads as TGTGCCAGCAAGGGGGGAGCCTACAATGAGCAGTTCTTC. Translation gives CASKGGAYNEQFF.

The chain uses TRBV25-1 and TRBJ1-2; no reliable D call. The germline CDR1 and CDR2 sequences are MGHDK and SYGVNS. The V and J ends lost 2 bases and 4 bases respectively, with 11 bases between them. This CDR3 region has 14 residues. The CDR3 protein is CASSETHSLYGYTF. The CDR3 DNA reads TGTGCCAGCAGTGAAACGCACAGCCTCTATGGCTACACCTTC.

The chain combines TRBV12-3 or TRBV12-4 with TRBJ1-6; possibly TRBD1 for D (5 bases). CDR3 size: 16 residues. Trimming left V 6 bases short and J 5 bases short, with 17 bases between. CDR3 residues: CASRLDTGGNNSPLHF. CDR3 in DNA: TGTGCCAGCAGGTTGGATACAGGAGGGAATAATTCACCCCTCCACTTT.

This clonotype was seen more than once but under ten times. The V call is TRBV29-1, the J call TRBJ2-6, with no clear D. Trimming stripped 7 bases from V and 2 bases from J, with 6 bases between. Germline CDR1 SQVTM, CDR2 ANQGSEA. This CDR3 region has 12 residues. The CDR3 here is CSADTGANVLTF. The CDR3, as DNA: TGCAGCGCAGATACTGGGGCCAACGTCCTGACTTTC.

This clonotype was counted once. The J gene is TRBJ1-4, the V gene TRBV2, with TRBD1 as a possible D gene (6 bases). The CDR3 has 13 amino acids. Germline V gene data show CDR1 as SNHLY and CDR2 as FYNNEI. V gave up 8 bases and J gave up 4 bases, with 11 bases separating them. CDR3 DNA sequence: TGTGCCAGCGGAAACAGGGATAATGAAAAACTGTTTTTT. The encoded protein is CASGNRDNEKLFF.

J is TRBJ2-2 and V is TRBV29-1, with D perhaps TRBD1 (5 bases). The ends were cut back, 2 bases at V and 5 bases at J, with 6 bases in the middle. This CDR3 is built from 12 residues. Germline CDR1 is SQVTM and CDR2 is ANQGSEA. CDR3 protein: CSVERGTGELFF. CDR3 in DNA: TGCAGCGTTGAAAGGGGTACCGGGGAGCTGTTTTTT.

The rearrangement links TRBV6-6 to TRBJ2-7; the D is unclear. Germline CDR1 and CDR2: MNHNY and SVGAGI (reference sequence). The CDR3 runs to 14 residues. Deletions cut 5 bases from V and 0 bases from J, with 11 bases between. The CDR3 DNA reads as TGTGCCAGCAGTCCGGTCCCATTCTCCTACGAGCAGTACTTC. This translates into CASSPVPFSYEQYF.

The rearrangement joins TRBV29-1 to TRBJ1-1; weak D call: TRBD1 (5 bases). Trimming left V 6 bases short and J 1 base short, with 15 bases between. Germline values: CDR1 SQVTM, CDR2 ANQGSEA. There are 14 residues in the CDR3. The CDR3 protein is CSVFTPGGNTEAFF. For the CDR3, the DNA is TGCAGCGTATTTACACCCGGGGGGAACACTGAAGCTTTCTTT.

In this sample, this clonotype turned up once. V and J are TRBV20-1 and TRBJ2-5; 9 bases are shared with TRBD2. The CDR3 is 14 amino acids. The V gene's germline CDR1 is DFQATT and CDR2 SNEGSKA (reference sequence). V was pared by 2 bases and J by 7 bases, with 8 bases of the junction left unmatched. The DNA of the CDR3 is TGCAGTGCTAGAATGAGCGGGGGGAAAAGGACCCAGTACTTC. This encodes CSARMSGGKRTQYF.

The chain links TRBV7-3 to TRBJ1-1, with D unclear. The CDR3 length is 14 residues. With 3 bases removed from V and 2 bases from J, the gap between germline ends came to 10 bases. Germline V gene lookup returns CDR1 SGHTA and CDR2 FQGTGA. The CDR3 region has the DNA TGTGCCAGCAGCTTGTCGGGGATCAACACTGAAGCTTTCTTT. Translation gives CASSLSGINTEAFF.

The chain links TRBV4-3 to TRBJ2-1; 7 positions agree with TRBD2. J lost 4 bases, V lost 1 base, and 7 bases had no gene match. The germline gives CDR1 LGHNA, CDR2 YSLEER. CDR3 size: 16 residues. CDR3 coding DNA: TGCGCCAGCAGCCAAGGCGGGGGAAGTAGGTACAATGAGCAGTTCTTC. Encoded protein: CASSQGGGSRYNEQFF.

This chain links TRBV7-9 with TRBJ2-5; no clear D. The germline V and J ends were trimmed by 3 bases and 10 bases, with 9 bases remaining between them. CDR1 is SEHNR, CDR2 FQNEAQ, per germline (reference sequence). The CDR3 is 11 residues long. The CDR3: CASSLVEFQYF. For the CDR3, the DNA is TGTGCCAGCAGCTTGGTGGAGTTCCAGTACTTC.